Presented here are 26 T cell receptor beta chains from one specimen sequenced in a study of OX40 agonist ivuxolimab in advanced cancers. Library prep was done by the immunoSEQ multiplex PCR assay. The immuneACCESS repertoire file appears here via TCRdb, limited to in-frame rearrangements. These files lack a portion of the clones; in checked studies, under half of the deficit traces to unresolved V genes, and the cause of the others is not known. Across this sample there are about 40,000 clones, with 88% seen only once. The ten largest clones add up to roughly 25% of the sample. The specimen was CD4+ or CD8+ T cells sorted from blood, collected in a trial of the OX40 agonist ivuxolimab. These receptors were obtained from an adult with an advanced solid tumor such as melanoma, head and neck, liver or kidney cancer.

This sequence joins TRBV9 and TRBJ1-2; D remains ambiguous. Germline V gene lookup returns CDR1 SGDLS and CDR2 YYNGEE. The CDR3 has 15 amino acids. The V end lost 0 bases, the J end lost 4 bases, and 13 bases lay between the germline ends. The CDR3 sequence: CASSVEPAGAYGYTF. CDR3 DNA: TGTGCCAGCAGCGTAGAGCCGGCCGGAGCCTATGGCTACACCTTC.

A single count supports this clone. The rearrangement uses TRBV5-4 and TRBJ2-2, with D uncertain. Germline CDR1 and CDR2: SGHNT and YYREEE (reference sequence). CDR3 length: 16 residues. The V and J ends lost 4 bases and 0 bases respectively, with 13 bases between them. This chain's CDR3 is CASSAPQATNTGELFF. DNA of the CDR3: TGTGCCAGCAGCGCCCCCCAGGCAACGAACACCGGGGAGCTGTTTTTT.

In its sample, this clone was seen a few times. J is TRBJ2-1 and V is TRBV6-6, with TRBD2 matching over 9 bases. The V gene's germline CDR1 is MNHNY and CDR2 SVGAGI (reference sequence). This CDR3 spans 16 amino acids. The V segment lost 7 bases and the J segment 9 bases; nucleotides outside the gene matches: 16. CDR3 DNA: TGTGCCAGCAAACTCCCACCATTAGCGGGAGAGGGTGAGCAGTTCTTC. It is translated as CASKLPPLAGEGEQFF.

The genes are TRBV27 and TRBJ2-3; the match to TRBD2 covers 7 bases. Trimming cost V 5 bases and J 5 bases; bases outside gene matches: 7. Germline V CDR1 and CDR2: MNHEY, SMNVEV (reference sequence). The CDR3 consists of 14 residues. The CDR3: CASSPGTTGDTQYF. The CDR3 DNA sequence: TGTGCCAGCAGTCCTGGGACTACAGGAGATACGCAGTATTTT.

The rearrangement joins TRBV14 to TRBJ2-7; 9 nucleotides match TRBD1. The V gene's germline CDR1 is SGHDN and CDR2 FVKESK. The CDR3 consists of 15 residues. V was pared by 3 bases and J by 2 bases, with 5 bases of the junction left unmatched. As DNA, the CDR3 is TGTGCCAGCAGCCACAGGACAGGGGACACCTACGAGCAGTACTTC. As protein: CASSHRTGDTYEQYF.

This clone was detected only once. V gene TRBV27 combines with J gene TRBJ2-3; tentatively, D is TRBD2 (5 bases). V lost 7 bases and J lost 4, with 15 bases in between. The CDR3 is made up of 14 amino acids. CDR1 is MNHEY, CDR2 SMNVEV, per germline (reference sequence). The CDR3 loop reads CASTQEGDPDTQYF. The CDR3, as DNA: TGTGCCAGCACCCAAGAGGGTGACCCAGATACGCAGTATTTT.

The gene calls are TRBV5-1 and TRBJ2-7; 7 nucleotides line up with TRBD1. Trimming at V came to 4 bases and at J to 7 bases, leaving 14 bases not matched to a gene. Germline lookup yields CDR1 SGHRS and CDR2 YFSETQ. This CDR3 has 15 residues. The CDR3, as DNA: TGCGCCAGCAGCGAGAGGACAGGTATAACGGGGGAGCAGTACTTC. The encoded protein is CASSERTGITGEQYF.

V and J are TRBV27 and TRBJ2-5, with 9 bases matching TRBD1. The V segment lost 5 bases and the J segment 5 bases; nucleotides outside the gene matches: 18. Germline V gives CDR1 MNHEY, CDR2 SMNVEV (reference sequence). The CDR3 is 18 residues long. The CDR3 loop reads CASSPITGGFFGRETQYF. Written as DNA, the CDR3 is TGTGCCAGCAGTCCGATCACAGGGGGCTTTTTCGGGCGGGAGACCCAGTACTTC.

The chain employs TRBV4-1 and TRBJ2-7, with 10 bases fitting TRBD1. The germline V gene encodes CDR1 MGHRA and CDR2 YSYEKL. The V and J ends lost 1 base and 2 bases, in that order; junction bases with no gene match: 2. The CDR3 is 15 residues long. The CDR3 DNA sequence: TGCGCCAGCAGCCAAGCTGACAGGGGGCCCTACGAGCAGTACTTC. This codes for CASSQADRGPYEQYF.

The chain recombines TRBV10-3 with TRBJ2-7; no definite D call. The CDR3 consists of 13 residues. The V and J ends lost 3 bases and 3 bases respectively, with 9 bases between them. The germline gives CDR1 ENHRY, CDR2 SYGVKD. The CDR3 loop reads CAISDIGRYEQYF. CDR3 nucleotide sequence: TGTGCCATCAGTGATATCGGACGCTACGAGCAGTACTTC.

The gene calls are TRBV28 and TRBJ2-7; D not resolved. The CDR3 is 14 amino acids. Deletions cut 3 bases from V and 0 bases from J, with 9 bases between. Per germline, CDR1 MDHEN and CDR2 SYDVKM. CDR3 sequence: CASSFEVSSYEQYF. The CDR3, as DNA: TGTGCCAGCAGTTTCGAGGTGTCCTCCTACGAGCAGTACTTC.

CDR3 coding DNA: TGTGCCAGCAGCTTAGATGAAGCGGGGCTCACAGATACGCAGTATTTT. Encoded protein: CASSLDEAGLTDTQYF. The V gene is TRBV11-2, the J gene TRBJ2-3, with TRBD2 matching 7 bases. Germline trimming cut 0 bases from V and 2 bases from J; bases unmatched to any gene: 5. Germline V lookup: CDR1 SGHAT, CDR2 FQNNGV. CDR3 length: 16 amino acids.

The chain combines TRBV4-1 with TRBJ1-5; perhaps TRBD1 as D (5 bases). CDR3 length: 16 residues. Germline V gene sequence: CDR1 MGHRA, CDR2 YSYEKL. With 2 bases removed from V and 3 bases from J, the gap between germline ends came to 14 bases. The CDR3 region is CASSQIWGVTNQPQHF. The CDR3 bases are TGCGCCAGCAGCCAAATTTGGGGGGTAACCAATCAGCCCCAGCATTTT.

The genes are TRBV25-1 and TRBJ1-2; 8 bases line up with TRBD1. Trimming took 6 bases from V and 3 from J; bases not matched to a gene: 12. The CDR3 has 16 amino acids. Per the germline V gene, CDR1 is MGHDK and CDR2 is SYGVNS. CDR3 protein: CASRVVGTGDYYGYTF. CDR3 DNA: TGTGCCAGCAGGGTTGTTGGGACAGGAGACTACTATGGCTACACCTTC.

The chain joins TRBV11-2 to TRBJ1-4; possibly TRBD1 for D (5 bases). This CDR3 has 15 amino acids. Germline V CDR1 and CDR2: SGHAT, FQNNGV. V lost 4 bases to trimming and J lost 0 bases, with 9 bases between them. The CDR3 region is CASSSGRTTNEKLFF. Written as DNA, the CDR3 is TGTGCCAGCAGCTCGGGACGGACAACTAATGAAAAACTGTTTTTT.

The CDR3 loop is CASSPPDGLAGANVLTF. The CDR3 coding sequence is TGTGCCAGCAGTCCCCCGGACGGCTTAGCTGGGGCCAACGTCCTGACTTTC. V and J are TRBV27 and TRBJ2-6; no definite D call. V gave up 5 bases and J gave up 2 bases, with 16 bases separating them. This CDR3 has 17 residues. CDR1 is MNHEY and CDR2 is SMNVEV in the germline V gene (reference sequence).

CDR3 in amino acids: CASSLHSGIGEQYF. The CDR3 coding sequence is TGTGCCAGCAGCTTACATAGCGGGATAGGCGAGCAGTACTTC. The chain employs TRBV7-3 and TRBJ2-7; TRBD2 matches 8 bases. The junction had 6 bases not matched to a gene; V was cut back by 2 bases and J by 6 bases. Germline V lookup: CDR1 SGHTA, CDR2 FQGTGA. The CDR3 is 14 residues long. The full variable domain, in which reference TRBV7-3 and TRBJ2-7 provide the parts outside the CDR3, is GAGVSQTPSNKVTEKGKYVELRCDPISGHTALYWYRQSLGQGPEFLIYFQGTGAADDSGLPNDRFFAVRPEGSVSTLKIQRTERGDSAVYLCASSLHSGIGEQYFGPGTRLTVT.

The chain is built from TRBV7-2 and TRBJ2-1; TRBD2 matches 8 bases. Per germline, CDR1 SGHTA and CDR2 FQGNSA. The ends lost 5 bases at V and 4 bases at J; junction bases unmatched: 7. The CDR3 has 15 amino acids. CDR3: CASSLGLELYNEQFF. CDR3 DNA: TGTGCCAGCAGCCTGGGACTAGAGCTATACAATGAGCAGTTCTTC.

The V and J genes are TRBV5-8 and TRBJ1-2; tentative D call: TRBD1 (5 bases). The CDR3 length is 17 residues. CDR1 is SGHTS and CDR2 is YDEGEE in the germline V gene. V gave up 4 bases and J gave up 0 bases, with 19 bases separating them. Here the CDR3 reads CASSPQAAGLANYGYTF. The DNA for the CDR3 is TGTGCCAGCAGCCCGCAGGCGGCGGGGCTAGCTAACTATGGCTACACCTTC. Using reference TRBV5-8 and TRBJ1-2 for the parts outside the CDR3, the full variable domain is EAGVTQSPTHLIKTRGQQATLRCSPISGHTSVYWYQQALGLGLQFLLWYDEGEERNRGNFPPRFSGRQFPNYSSELNVNALELEDSALYLCASSPQAAGLANYGYTFGSGTRLTVV.

The CDR3 DNA sequence: TGTGCCAGCAGTGAGGGCGGGAGCTCCTACAATGAGCAGTTCTTC. As protein: CASSEGGSSYNEQFF. The chain is built from TRBV2 and TRBJ2-1, with 7 bases aligning to TRBD2. The CDR3 is made up of 15 amino acids. V was pared by 3 bases and J by 0 bases, with 2 bases of the junction left unmatched. Per the germline V gene, CDR1 is SNHLY and CDR2 is FYNNEI.

This clone was seen only once. This same CDR3 is encoded by further DNA sequences in the sample. The chain links TRBV29-1 to TRBJ2-7, with D maybe TRBD2 (5 bases). Germline CDR1 SQVTM, CDR2 ANQGSEA. V was cut by 6 bases and J by 4 bases, with 7 bases left in between. The CDR3 covers 10 residues. The CDR3 DNA follows: TGCAGCGTGTTAGCGTACGAGCAGTACTTC. This codes for CSVLAYEQYF.

This chain links TRBV28 with TRBJ2-7; 7 nucleotides line up with TRBD1. This CDR3 spans 13 amino acids. Losses at the gene ends were 2 bases for V and 2 bases for J; bases not matched to a gene: 0. From germline, CDR1 is MDHEN and CDR2 SYDVKM. CDR3 sequence (DNA): TGTGCCAGCAGTTTAGGGACAGCCTACGAGCAGTACTTC. The encoded protein is CASSLGTAYEQYF.

CDR3 residues: CASSQEWQGGDTGELFF. The CDR3 nucleotides are TGTGCCAGCAGCCAAGAATGGCAGGGAGGAGACACCGGGGAGCTGTTTTTT. The rearrangement uses TRBV14 and TRBJ2-2; maybe TRBD2 (6 bases). The germline V and J ends were trimmed by 0 bases and 3 bases, with 14 bases remaining between them. CDR1 SGHDN and CDR2 FVKESK come from the germline V gene. CDR3 size: 17 residues.

This chain uses TRBV6-6 with TRBJ2-2; D could derive from TRBD1 or TRBD2 (5 bases each). CDR3 length: 15 residues. V dropped 5 bases and J dropped 5 bases, with 15 bases sitting between them. In germline, CDR1 is MNHNY, CDR2 SVGAGI (reference sequence). The chain's CDR3 is CASSTFGAGTGELFF. CDR3 sequence (DNA): TGTGCCAGCAGTACCTTCGGGGCTGGGACCGGGGAGCTGTTTTTT.

This clone was counted only a few times. This chain joins TRBV6-4 and TRBJ2-1; 9 bases match TRBD2. The J segment lost 5 bases and the V segment lost 4 bases, leaving 3 bases of the junction unmatched. Germline values: CDR1 MRHNA, CDR2 SNTAGT. CDR3 length: 14 amino acids. The CDR3 region is CASSVAGDHNEQFF. The DNA for the CDR3 is TGTGCCAGCAGTGTAGCGGGAGATCACAATGAGCAGTTCTTC.

V and J are TRBV4-1 and TRBJ2-1; D is perhaps TRBD2 (5 bases). The germline V gene encodes CDR1 MGHRA and CDR2 YSYEKL. This CDR3 is 13 amino acids long. Trimming left V 4 bases short and J 3 bases short, with 7 bases between. For the CDR3, the DNA is TGCGCCAGCAGCCCCGGGAACTACAATGAGCAGTTCTTC. It yields the protein CASSPGNYNEQFF.